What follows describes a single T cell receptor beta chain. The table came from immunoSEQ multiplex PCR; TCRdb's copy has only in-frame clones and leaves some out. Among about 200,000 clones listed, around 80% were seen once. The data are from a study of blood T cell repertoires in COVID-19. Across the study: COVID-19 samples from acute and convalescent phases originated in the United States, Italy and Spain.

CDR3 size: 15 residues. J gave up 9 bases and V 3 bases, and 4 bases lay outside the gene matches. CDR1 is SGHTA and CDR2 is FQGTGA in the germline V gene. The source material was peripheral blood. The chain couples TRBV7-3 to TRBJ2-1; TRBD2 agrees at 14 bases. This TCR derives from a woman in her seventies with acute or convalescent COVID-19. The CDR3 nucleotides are TGTGCCAGCAGCTTGGGACTAGCGGGAGCATTTGAGCAGTTCTTC. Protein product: CASSLGLAGAFEQFF.